These 28 T cell receptor beta chains originate from one sample sequenced in a study of T cell responses to AZD1222 COVID-19 vaccine. Assay used: immunoSEQ multiplex PCR; TCRdb lists only in-frame clones, some missing. The sample carries approximately 140,000 clones, about 92% recorded once. Sequenced here: peripheral blood, sampled on day 0 of AZD1222 vaccination. The origin of the receptors is an adult in good health.

Here the CDR3 reads CASSVGPGWGAYEQYF. CDR3 sequence (DNA): TGTGCCAGCAGCGTAGGTCCCGGGTGGGGAGCCTACGAGCAGTACTTC. This chain uses TRBV9 with TRBJ2-7; tentative D call: TRBD2 (5 bases). Trimming pared 0 bases from V and 2 bases from J, leaving 15 bases between. The CDR3 consists of 16 residues. Germline values: CDR1 SGDLS, CDR2 YYNGEE.

V and J are TRBV27 and TRBJ2-2; D gene unclear. The length of the CDR3 is 14 residues. V was clipped by 6 bases and J by 1 base, with 9 bases between them. Germline V gene lookup returns CDR1 MNHEY and CDR2 SMNVEV (reference sequence). The DNA for the CDR3 is TGTGCCAGCAGGTGGGTCGAGAACACCGGGGAGCTGTTTTTT. Its translation: CASRWVENTGELFF.

The chain uses TRBV20-1 and TRBJ2-3, with no clear D. V was clipped by 3 bases and J by 6 bases, with 16 bases between them. Germline V gene lookup returns CDR1 DFQATT and CDR2 SNEGSKA (reference sequence). The CDR3 loop spans 14 amino acids. CDR3 sequence: CSASLGPERDTQYF. The CDR3 bases are TGCAGTGCTAGTCTCGGACCTGAGAGGGATACGCAGTATTTT.

This clone was recorded once. The chain joins TRBV5-1 to TRBJ1-1; D may be TRBD1 (6 bases). V was pared by 2 bases and J by 3 bases, with 11 bases between. The CDR3 is 14 residues long. Germline values: CDR1 SGHRS, CDR2 YFSETQ. The CDR3 reads CASSFGTPDTEAFF. CDR3 bases: TGCGCCAGCAGCTTCGGGACACCAGACACTGAAGCTTTCTTT.

The chain combines TRBV28 with TRBJ2-7; D is perhaps TRBD1 (7 bases). Germline-derived CDR1 and CDR2 are MDHEN and SYDVKM. The CDR3 sequence is 17 residues long. The V end was cut by 7 bases, the J end by 4 bases, with 26 bases between. Here the CDR3 reads CASTGPIGGQPFYEQYF. CDR3 nucleotide sequence: TGTGCCAGCACCGGCCCGATCGGGGGACAGCCTTTTTACGAGCAGTACTTC.

The genes are TRBV4-3 and TRBJ2-3; 8 bases are a match to TRBD2. The CDR3 has 18 amino acids. The ends lost 3 bases at V and 6 bases at J; junction bases unmatched: 17. The V gene's germline CDR1 is LGHNA and CDR2 YSLEER. CDR3 nucleotides: TGCGCCAGCAGCCAGGGTAACGGACTAGCACTCACAAGGGATACGCAGTATTTT. It codes for CASSQGNGLALTRDTQYF.

This chain uses TRBV7-2 with TRBJ2-7, with TRBD2 identical over 9 bases. Germline values: CDR1 SGHTA, CDR2 FQGNSA. V trimming: 5 bases; J trimming: 3 bases; junction bases outside the gene matches: 11. CDR3 length equals 16 residues. DNA of the CDR3: TGTGCCAGCAGCCCCATGGGGCTAGCGGGGAACTACGAGCAGTACTTC. Encoded protein: CASSPMGLAGNYEQYF.

The chain combines TRBV6-5 with TRBJ2-7, with 7 bases aligning to TRBD1. V shed 9 bases, J shed 4 bases, and the junction held 12 bases outside the gene matches. Germline V gives CDR1 MNHEY, CDR2 SVGAGI. The CDR3 is 14 amino acids. The CDR3 loop is CARNWGTVVYEQYF. CDR3 in DNA: TGTGCCAGGAACTGGGGGACAGTAGTTTACGAGCAGTACTTC.

The chain employs TRBV7-2 and TRBJ2-7, with a possible D match to TRBD1 (6 bases). The length of the CDR3 is 15 residues. V was shortened by 1 base and J by 2 bases, with 12 bases between the two germline ends. Germline-derived CDR1 and CDR2 are SGHTA and FQGNSA. CDR3 DNA sequence: TGTGCCAGCAGCTTAGGTGGGACACCTACCTACGAGCAGTACTTC. It encodes CASSLGGTPTYEQYF.

The J gene is TRBJ1-3, the V gene TRBV27, with D perhaps TRBD1 (5 bases). With 5 bases removed from V and 0 bases from J, the gap between germline ends came to 26 bases. CDR1 and CDR2 from the germline V gene are MNHEY and SMNVEV (reference sequence). This CDR3 is 20 amino acids long. This CDR3 is CASSPFPDLTGDHSGNTIYF. CDR3 DNA: TGTGCCAGCAGTCCTTTTCCCGACTTGACCGGGGACCACTCTGGAAACACCATATATTTT.

The CDR3 spells CASSQGGRTEAFF. The CDR3 DNA reads TGCGCCAGCAGCCAAGGGGGGCGGACTGAAGCTTTCTTT. V is TRBV4-3 and J is TRBJ1-1; weak D call: TRBD1 (6 bases). V lost 1 base to trimming and J lost 5 bases, with 8 bases between them. The CDR3 loop spans 13 amino acids. The germline gives CDR1 LGHNA, CDR2 YSLEER.

The chain couples TRBV5-1 to TRBJ2-7; D perhaps matches TRBD2 (5 bases). CDR3 length: 17 amino acids. From germline, CDR1 is SGHRS and CDR2 YFSETQ. V dropped 0 bases and J dropped 4 bases, with 20 bases sitting between them. CDR3 amino acids: CASSLAVLTRQPYEQYF. In DNA form, the CDR3 reads TGCGCCAGCAGCTTGGCCGTTCTAACTAGACAACCTTACGAGCAGTACTTC. The variable domain in full, with the rest retrieved from reference TRBV5-1 and TRBJ2-7, is KAGVTQTPRYLIKTRGQQVTLSCSPISGHRSVSWYQQTPGQGLQFLFEYFSETQRNKGNFPGRFSGRQFSNSRSEMNVSTLELGDSALYLCASSLAVLTRQPYEQYFGPGTRLTVT.

The J gene is TRBJ1-1, the V gene TRBV11-2, with D possibly matching TRBD1 (6 bases). CDR3 size: 14 residues. Germline V CDR1 and CDR2: SGHAT, FQNNGV. V lost 3 bases and J 4 bases, leaving 12 bases between the germline ends. The DNA of the CDR3 is TGTGCCAGCAGCTTTGGGGGGCTGAGCACTGAAGCTTTCTTT. It encodes CASSFGGLSTEAFF.

The chain links TRBV6-1 to TRBJ1-2; maybe TRBD1 (5 bases). Trimming stripped 1 base from V and 2 bases from J, with 11 bases between. The CDR3 runs to 15 residues. Germline CDR1 reads MNHNS; CDR2 reads SASEGT. The DNA of the CDR3 is TGTGCCAGCAGTGAAGAGCCGGGACCCAACTATGGCTACACCTTC. Translation gives CASSEEPGPNYGYTF.

The chain employs TRBV5-4 and TRBJ2-3, with D perhaps TRBD1 (6 bases). The CDR3 has 16 residues. Germline V gene lookup returns CDR1 SGHNT and CDR2 YYREEE (reference sequence). V was shortened by 3 bases and J by 2 bases, with 16 bases between the two germline ends. CDR3: CASSSSGTLNTDTQYF. Written as DNA, the CDR3 is TGTGCCAGCAGCTCCTCCGGGACACTAAACACAGATACGCAGTATTTT.

The chain uses TRBV6-6 and TRBJ1-5, with unresolved D. The V end was cut by 2 bases, the J end by 9 bases, with 11 bases between. The germline gives CDR1 MNHNY, CDR2 SVGAGI (reference sequence). CDR3 length equals 13 residues. CDR3 sequence: CASSYRRDGPQHF. The DNA for the CDR3 is TGTGCCAGCAGTTACCGGAGGGATGGGCCCCAGCATTTT.

The chain recombines TRBV25-1 with TRBJ2-5; D may match TRBD1 or TRBD2 (6 bases each). Trimming pared 1 base from V and 8 bases from J, leaving 17 bases between. In germline, CDR1 is MGHDK, CDR2 SYGVNS. The length of the CDR3 is 15 residues. Written as DNA, the CDR3 is TGTGCCAGCAGTGAATGGGACGGGGGCGTAGGAACCCAGTACTTC. Amino acids: CASSEWDGGVGTQYF.

The chain links TRBV14 to TRBJ1-2; D unresolved. The germline CDR1 and CDR2 sequences are SGHDN and FVKESK. The CDR3 length is 15 residues. Trimming pared 0 bases from V and 8 bases from J, leaving 16 bases between. CDR3: CASSQDERPAGGYTF. The CDR3 DNA follows: TGTGCCAGCAGCCAAGATGAAAGGCCGGCGGGCGGCTACACCTTC.

The chain combines TRBV2 with TRBJ2-7; TRBD2 matches 8 bases. Per the germline V gene, CDR1 is SNHLY and CDR2 is FYNNEI. J was trimmed by 3 bases and V by 0 bases; bases with no gene match: 4. The CDR3 length is 15 residues. In DNA form, the CDR3 reads TGTGCCAGCAGTGAAGCGTCTGCGGGAGGCTACGAGCAGTACTTC. Protein: CASSEASAGGYEQYF.

This chain connects TRBV6-5 to TRBJ1-1; TRBD1 agrees at 7 bases. The CDR3 covers 13 residues. Germline-derived CDR1 and CDR2 are MNHEY and SVGAGI. The V and J ends lost 0 bases and 11 bases, in that order; junction bases with no gene match: 6. The CDR3 protein is CASSYSLDREAFF. CDR3 nucleotide sequence: TGTGCCAGCAGTTACTCTTTAGACAGGGAGGCTTTCTTT.

V gene TRBV2 combines with J gene TRBJ2-2, with 12 bases aligning to TRBD2. CDR3 length equals 16 residues. The germline V gene has CDR1 SNHLY and CDR2 FYNNEI. Germline trimming cut 6 bases from V and 0 bases from J; bases unmatched to any gene: 2. The CDR3 DNA reads as TGTGCCAGCAGGCTAGCGGGGGGGCCGAACACCGGGGAGCTGTTTTTT. This codes for CASRLAGGPNTGELFF.

The rearrangement joins TRBV7-2 to TRBJ2-1; 7 nucleotides line up with TRBD2. Trimming removed 1 base from V and 4 bases from J; junction bases left unmatched: 1. Germline values: CDR1 SGHTA, CDR2 FQGNSA. This CDR3 is built from 14 residues. The DNA for the CDR3 is TGTGCCAGCAGCTTAGATAGCGGGTACAATGAGCAGTTCTTC. This translates into CASSLDSGYNEQFF.

The gene calls are TRBV7-9 and TRBJ2-7; D perhaps matches TRBD1 (6 bases). V lost 0 bases, J lost 6 bases, and 15 bases lay in between. Per germline, CDR1 SEHNR and CDR2 FQNEAQ (reference sequence). This CDR3 region has 15 residues. CDR3 region: CASSLAGDTMFEQYF. CDR3 nucleotide sequence: TGTGCCAGCAGCTTAGCAGGGGACACGATGTTCGAGCAGTACTTC.

The CDR3 DNA sequence: TGTGCCAGCAGCCCTCAGGTCCAAGAGACCCAGTACTTC. Translated, it gives CASSPQVQETQYF. The chain is built from TRBV7-9 and TRBJ2-5; D gene ambiguous. Germline V gene data show CDR1 as SEHNR and CDR2 as FQNEAQ (reference sequence). V was cut by 5 bases and J by 1 base, with 8 bases left in between. This CDR3 spans 13 amino acids.

This clone showed up just once. The chain combines TRBV7-6 with TRBJ2-5, with D possibly called TRBD1 or TRBD2 (5 bases each). V was trimmed by 1 base and J by 4 bases, leaving 19 bases between them. The germline V gene encodes CDR1 SGHVS and CDR2 FNYEAQ. The CDR3 extends over 17 amino acids. The CDR3 nucleotides read TGTGCCAGCAGCTTAGTCGGCGTTTCATCTGGGGGAGAGACCCAGTACTTC. Translating it yields CASSLVGVSSGGETQYF.

The DNA for the CDR3 is TGTGCCAGCAGCGTACAGGGGTTCTCTTCTGGTGGCTACACCTTC. Amino acid sequence: CASSVQGFSSGGYTF. V usage is TRBV7-9 and J usage is TRBJ1-2; 7 bases match TRBD1. From germline, CDR1 is SEHNR and CDR2 FQNEAQ (reference sequence). The CDR3 spans 15 residues. V shed 5 bases, J shed 7 bases, and the junction held 13 bases outside the gene matches.

V usage is TRBV7-2 and J usage is TRBJ1-2, with 7 nucleotides matching TRBD1. The CDR3 extends over 19 amino acids. Trimming removed 8 bases from V and 2 bases from J; junction bases left unmatched: 23. Germline CDR1 reads SGHTA; CDR2 reads FQGNSA. CDR3 in DNA: TGTGCCAGCCAGATGGGAGGGGGCGCTTACCCAACAACAAACTATGGCTACACCTTC. Residues: CASQMGGGAYPTTNYGYTF.

The V call is TRBV18, the J call TRBJ2-3, with D tentatively TRBD2 (5 bases). CDR3 length: 12 amino acids. V was shortened by 6 bases and J by 4 bases, with 8 bases between the two germline ends. From germline, CDR1 is KGHSH and CDR2 LQKENI. Here the CDR3 DNA reads TGTGCCAGCTCCCAGGAGGCAGATACGCAGTATTTT. It yields the protein CASSQEADTQYF.